The present T cell receptor (beta chain) was sequenced within a study of blood T cell repertoires in COVID-19. The CDR3 extends over 13 amino acids. V trimming: 2 bases; J trimming: 2 bases; junction bases outside the gene matches: 0. Germline V CDR1 and CDR2: SGHDT, YYEEEE. Only in-frame clones appear in the TCRdb table, and some are missing; sequencing was by immunoSEQ multiplex PCR. The data contain about 80,000 clones, over 75% of them seen just once; the ten biggest clones take up about 12%. The material sequenced was peripheral blood. The sequence came from a man at least 80 years old with acute or convalescent COVID-19. The chain is built from TRBV5-6 and TRBJ1-2; TRBD1 matches at 7 bases. CDR3 DNA sequence: TGTGCCAGCAGCTTACAGGGGAACTATGGCTACACCTTC. This encodes CASSLQGNYGYTF.